A single sample gave rise to the 18 T cell receptor beta chains below, sequenced in a study of blood T cell repertoires in COVID-19. Here immunoSEQ multiplex PCR was the method, and the copy in TCRdb shows in-frame clones only, minus some. This table holds 70,000 to 95,000 clones, roughly 80% found once. Sequenced input: peripheral blood. These receptors were obtained from a woman in her seventies with active or convalescent COVID-19.

This clone was counted once. The chain combines TRBV20-1 with TRBJ1-1, with 8 bases matching TRBD1. The V gene's germline CDR1 is DFQATT and CDR2 SNEGSKA (reference sequence). With V trimmed by 4 bases and J by 8 bases, 3 bases remained unmatched. CDR3 length: 11 residues. The CDR3 protein is CSATRQGEAFF. The CDR3 DNA is TGCAGTGCTACAAGACAGGGGGAAGCTTTCTTT.

Only a few counts were recorded for this clone. The chain is built from TRBV4-2 and TRBJ1-1; D is ambiguous. Germline loops: CDR1 LGHNA, CDR2 YNFKEQ. Deletions cut 5 bases from V and 5 bases from J, with 12 bases between. This CDR3 contains 13 residues. In nucleotides, the CDR3 is TGTGCCAGCAGCTTACGACAAGAAACTGAAGCTTTCTTT. Translating it yields CASSLRQETEAFF.

The chain couples TRBV5-1 to TRBJ1-5; D is unclear. V was pared by 0 bases and J by 1 base, with 8 bases between. The CDR3 is 15 residues long. Per germline, CDR1 SGHRS and CDR2 YFSETQ. The CDR3 sequence: CASSLEGGSNQPQHF. CDR3 in DNA: TGCGCCAGCAGCTTGGAGGGAGGAAGCAATCAGCCCCAGCATTTT.

The rearrangement links TRBV15 to TRBJ2-7; 8 bases match TRBD1. Trimming took 4 bases from V and 5 from J; bases not matched to a gene: 7. CDR3 length equals 14 residues. Looked up from germline, CDR1 is LNHNV and CDR2 is YYDKDF (reference sequence). The CDR3 loop reads CATSTRSGGDEQYF. The DNA for the CDR3 is TGTGCCACCAGCACCCGGTCAGGGGGCGACGAGCAGTACTTC.

The V and J genes are TRBV5-5 and TRBJ2-7, with 8 bases matching TRBD1. V shed 0 bases and J 2 bases; nucleotides not matched to a gene: 4. Looked up from germline, CDR1 is SGHKS and CDR2 is YYEKEE (reference sequence). This CDR3 comprises 15 residues. This CDR3 reads CASSLAPTGAYEQYF. DNA for the CDR3: TGTGCCAGCAGCTTGGCCCCGACAGGGGCCTACGAGCAGTACTTC.

The chain uses TRBV25-1 and TRBJ2-3; 9 positions agree with TRBD1. Losses at the gene ends were 8 bases for V and 1 base for J; bases not matched to a gene: 4. Germline V lookup: CDR1 MGHDK, CDR2 SYGVNS. This CDR3 spans 14 amino acids. The CDR3 loop is CASSGTGRTDTQYF. The CDR3 nucleotides read TGTGCCAGCTCCGGGACAGGGCGCACAGATACGCAGTATTTT. The full variable domain, its missing parts supplied by reference TRBV25-1 and TRBJ2-3, is EADIYQTPRYLVIGTGKKITLECSQTMGHDKMYWYQQDPGMELHLIHYSYGVNSTEKGDLSSESTVSRIRTEHFPLTLESARPSHTSQYLCASSGTGRTDTQYFGPGTRLTVL.

The chain is built from TRBV11-3 and TRBJ2-3; TRBD1 matches 7 bases. Trimming took 3 bases from V and 0 from J; bases not matched to a gene: 3. CDR3 size: 15 residues. Germline-derived CDR1 and CDR2 are SGHNT and YENEEA. The CDR3 DNA sequence: TGTGCCAGCAGCTTGGGGGACAGTAGCACAGATACGCAGTATTTT. Translation gives CASSLGDSSTDTQYF.

The rearrangement joins TRBV10-3 to TRBJ2-1, with D maybe TRBD1 (6 bases). V lost 6 bases to trimming and J lost 7 bases, with 16 bases between them. This CDR3 contains 14 residues. Germline assignment: CDR1 ENHRY and CDR2 SYGVKD. The CDR3 region has the DNA TGTGCCATCAGCCAAGCAGGGGTACGGAATGAGCAGTTCTTC. Translation gives CAISQAGVRNEQFF.

The gene calls are TRBV5-6 and TRBJ2-3; 15 bases agree with TRBD2. The CDR3 loop spans 18 amino acids. The ends lost 2 bases at V and 4 bases at J; junction bases unmatched: 8. Per germline, CDR1 SGHDT and CDR2 YYEEEE. The DNA of the CDR3 is TGTGCCAGCAGCTTTCGGACTAGCGGGGGGGCCGGGGCAGATACGCAGTATTTT. It is translated as CASSFRTSGGAGADTQYF.

V is TRBV7-2 and J is TRBJ2-7; D might be TRBD1 (6 bases). The germline CDR1 and CDR2 sequences are SGHTA and FQGNSA. V dropped 5 bases and J dropped 5 bases, with 16 bases sitting between them. The CDR3 is made up of 14 amino acids. CDR3 loop: CASSPQGSLNEQYF. Here the CDR3 DNA reads TGTGCCAGCAGCCCACAGGGAAGTCTTAACGAGCAGTACTTC.

The chain uses TRBV11-2 and TRBJ1-1; the D gene is possibly TRBD1 (5 bases). Trimming cost V 6 bases and J 11 bases, with 19 bases left between them. CDR1 and CDR2 (germline): SGHAT, FQNNGV. CDR3 size: 13 residues. The CDR3, as DNA: TGTGCCAGCAGGGAAGCGGGGGGGACCGGGGCTTTCTTT. Protein product: CASREAGGTGAFF. Complete variable domain (other parts from reference TRBV11-2 and TRBJ1-1): EAGVAQSPRYKIIEKRQSVAFWCNPISGHATLYWYQQILGQGPKLLIQFQNNGVVDDSQLPKDRFSAERLKGVDSTLKIQPAKLEDSAVYLCASREAGGTGAFFGQGTRLTVV.

The rearrangement joins TRBV5-6 to TRBJ2-3; TRBD2 aligns across 10 bases. Unmatched junction bases numbered 10, after V lost 2 bases and J lost 1 base. The CDR3 is made up of 18 amino acids. Germline V gene data show CDR1 as SGHDT and CDR2 as YYEEEE. Here the CDR3 DNA reads TGTGCCAGCAGCTTTACTAGCGGGGCCCTCTCTGGCACAGATACGCAGTATTTT. This gives the protein CASSFTSGALSGTDTQYF. Supplemented by reference TRBV5-6 and TRBJ2-3, the full variable domain reads DAGVTQSPTHLIKTRGQQVTLRCSPKSGHDTVSWYQQALGQGPQFIFQYYEEEERQRGNFPDRFSGHQFPNYSSELNVNALLLGDSALYLCASSFTSGALSGTDTQYFGPGTRLTVL.

The CDR3 DNA sequence: TGTGCCAGCAGCCAAGATTACAGGGTGGACACTGAAGCTTTCTTT. As protein: CASSQDYRVDTEAFF. The chain joins TRBV3-1 (or the pseudogene TRBV3-2) to TRBJ1-1; the D gene is possibly TRBD1 (6 bases). Germline loops: CDR1 LGHDT, CDR2 YNNKEL (reference sequence). V was trimmed by 0 bases and J by 3 bases, leaving 11 bases between them. This CDR3 has 15 amino acids.

The chain employs TRBV13 and TRBJ2-3; weak D call: TRBD1 (6 bases). This CDR3 comprises 15 residues. CDR1 PRHDT and CDR2 FYEKMQ come from the germline V gene (reference sequence). The V and J ends lost 7 bases and 11 bases respectively, with 25 bases between them. DNA for the CDR3: TGTGCCAGCACAGACTGGACAGCCCGGTCAAGGGTGCAGTATTTT. The encoded protein is CASTDWTARSRVQYF.

V gene TRBV2 combines with J gene TRBJ1-5; 9 nucleotides agree with TRBD1. The CDR3 loop spans 16 amino acids. V was pared by 0 bases and J by 1 base, with 1 base of the junction left unmatched. In germline, CDR1 is SNHLY, CDR2 FYNNEI. DNA for the CDR3: TGTGCCAGCAGTGAAGCGACAGGGGGGAGCAATCAGCCCCAGCATTTT. This codes for CASSEATGGSNQPQHF.

V is TRBV6-5 and J is TRBJ2-7; 9 nucleotides match TRBD2. The ends lost 5 bases at V and 6 bases at J; junction bases unmatched: 11. The V gene's germline CDR1 is MNHEY and CDR2 SVGAGI. The length of the CDR3 is 15 residues. DNA for the CDR3: TGTGCCAGCAGTAGGGCGGGGGGGAGGTTGGGCGAGCAGTACTTC. Translating gives CASSRAGGRLGEQYF.

The V and J genes are TRBV3-1 (or the pseudogene TRBV3-2) and TRBJ2-7; TRBD2 might be the D (5 bases). Looked up from germline, CDR1 is LGHDT and CDR2 is YNNKEL (reference sequence). V lost 4 bases, J lost 7 bases, and 14 bases lay in between. The CDR3 loop spans 13 amino acids. The CDR3 is CASSRSREGEQYF. The DNA for the CDR3 is TGTGCCAGCAGCCGAAGCCGGGAAGGGGAGCAGTACTTC.

The chain employs TRBV19 and TRBJ2-2, with D maybe TRBD1 (6 bases). V lost 3 bases, J lost 3 bases, and 14 bases lay in between. CDR1 is LNHDA, CDR2 SQIVND, per germline (reference sequence). The CDR3 totals 16 residues. CDR3 sequence: CASSMRTGLDTGELFF. For the CDR3, the DNA is TGTGCCAGTAGTATGCGAACAGGGCTCGACACCGGGGAGCTGTTTTTT. The full variable domain, rest sourced from reference TRBV19 and TRBJ2-2, is DGGITQSPKYLFRKEGQNVTLSCEQNLNHDAMYWYRQDPGQGLRLIYYSQIVNDFQKGDIAEGYSVSREKKESFPLTVTSAQKNPTAFYLCASSMRTGLDTGELFFGEGSRLTVL.